A single sample is the source of the 10 T cell receptor beta chains below, sequenced in a study of a mutant IDH1 vaccine in newly diagnosed glioma. This sample's time point: week 5, during vaccination. The vaccine gave 300 ug of a 20-mer mutant IDH1 peptide subcutaneously per dose. For these TCRs, the target antigens are not known. TCRdb keeps only in-frame clones here, not all; method: immunoSEQ multiplex PCR. The table records about 42,000 clones, 80% to 90% of them present only once. Sequencing was performed on PBMCs, taken from a glioma patient whose treatment included an IDH1 peptide vaccine. These receptors originate from a middle-aged man with glioma.

This chain uses TRBV19 with TRBJ2-4; no clear D. CDR1 and CDR2 from the germline V gene are LNHDA and SQIVND (reference sequence). V was clipped by 6 bases and J by 0 bases, with 9 bases between them. The CDR3 has 14 amino acids. The CDR3 is CASSPRLAKNIQYF. DNA of the CDR3: TGTGCCAGTAGCCCGCGGCTAGCCAAAAACATTCAGTACTTC.

This chain uses TRBV28 with TRBJ1-1; D perhaps matches TRBD1 (5 bases). Trimming removed 6 bases at V and 3 bases at J, with 11 bases between. Looked up from germline, CDR1 is MDHEN and CDR2 is SYDVKM. This CDR3 comprises 13 residues. This chain's CDR3 is CASRKQVHTEAFF. CDR3 DNA: TGTGCCAGCAGGAAACAGGTTCACACTGAAGCTTTCTTT.

This clone came up a few times. This chain joins TRBV7-2 and TRBJ2-1; weak D call: TRBD2 (7 bases). Trimming pared 5 bases from V and 0 bases from J, leaving 11 bases between. Germline V gene lookup returns CDR1 SGHTA and CDR2 FQGNSA. The CDR3 totals 15 residues. The CDR3 loop is CASSRGAVSYNEQFF. DNA of the CDR3: TGTGCCAGCAGCCGGGGGGCTGTCTCCTACAATGAGCAGTTCTTC.

The V gene is TRBV4-2, the J gene TRBJ2-7; 9 nucleotides agree with TRBD2. The CDR3 is made up of 15 amino acids. Germline V lookup: CDR1 LGHNA, CDR2 YNFKEQ. The V segment lost 1 base and the J segment 2 bases; nucleotides outside the gene matches: 3. CDR3 sequence: CASSQGLADPYEQYF. For the CDR3, the DNA is TGTGCCAGCAGCCAAGGACTAGCGGACCCCTACGAGCAGTACTTC.

This clone appeared once. This chain uses TRBV28 with TRBJ2-5; D may be TRBD1 (6 bases). With 3 bases removed from V and 5 bases from J, the gap between germline ends came to 13 bases. Germline assignment: CDR1 MDHEN and CDR2 SYDVKM. CDR3 size: 14 residues. The CDR3 region is CASSFQTGSETQYF. The CDR3 DNA reads TGTGCCAGCAGTTTCCAGACAGGTTCCGAGACCCAGTACTTC.

This clone has more than one count but fewer than ten. The chain couples TRBV6-5 to TRBJ1-2; weak D call: TRBD1 (6 bases). CDR1 is MNHEY, CDR2 SVGAGI, per germline. CDR3 length equals 13 residues. The ends were cut back, 5 bases at V and 1 base at J, with 8 bases in the middle. The CDR3 coding sequence is TGTGCCAGCAGTAAGGACAGTAACTATGGCTACACCTTC. It specifies CASSKDSNYGYTF.

The V gene is TRBV7-6, the J gene TRBJ2-7; no firm D call. Germline V gene sequence: CDR1 SGHVS, CDR2 FNYEAQ. V lost 2 bases and J lost 6, with 14 bases in between. The CDR3 loop spans 14 amino acids. CDR3 DNA: TGTGCCAGCAGCTTATCTATGGAAGTCGGCGAGCAGTACTTC. It is translated as CASSLSMEVGEQYF.

The genes are TRBV14 and TRBJ1-5; the D gene is possibly TRBD1 (6 bases). This CDR3 region has 14 residues. V was shortened by 2 bases and J by 5 bases, with 10 bases between the two germline ends. The V gene's germline CDR1 is SGHDN and CDR2 FVKESK. The CDR3 region is CASSQTGLDQPQHF. The CDR3 DNA reads TGTGCCAGCAGCCAAACAGGGTTGGATCAGCCCCAGCATTTT.

This clone was counted a single time. V usage is TRBV4-3 and J usage is TRBJ2-7, with D tentatively TRBD2 (6 bases). The germline gives CDR1 LGHNA, CDR2 YSLEER. Deletions cut 0 bases from V and 2 bases from J, with 8 bases between. CDR3 length equals 14 residues. Here the CDR3 DNA reads TGCGCCAGCAGCCAAGATACGGGGGCCTACGAGCAGTACTTC. It encodes CASSQDTGAYEQYF.

This chain uses TRBV15 with TRBJ2-7; TRBD1 aligns across 7 bases. Germline V gene data show CDR1 as LNHNV and CDR2 as YYDKDF (reference sequence). Unmatched junction bases numbered 7, after V lost 5 bases and J lost 0 bases. The CDR3 totals 15 residues. The CDR3 loop reads CATSVDRSSSYEQYF. The CDR3 DNA follows: TGTGCCACCAGCGTGGACAGGTCGAGCTCCTACGAGCAGTACTTC. Filled out from reference TRBV15 and TRBJ2-7, the complete variable domain reads DAMVIQNPRYQVTQFGKPVTLSCSQTLNHNVMYWYQQKSSQAPKLLFHYYDKDFNNEADTPDNFQSRRPNTSFCFLDIRSPGLGDTAMYLCATSVDRSSSYEQYFGPGTRLTVT.